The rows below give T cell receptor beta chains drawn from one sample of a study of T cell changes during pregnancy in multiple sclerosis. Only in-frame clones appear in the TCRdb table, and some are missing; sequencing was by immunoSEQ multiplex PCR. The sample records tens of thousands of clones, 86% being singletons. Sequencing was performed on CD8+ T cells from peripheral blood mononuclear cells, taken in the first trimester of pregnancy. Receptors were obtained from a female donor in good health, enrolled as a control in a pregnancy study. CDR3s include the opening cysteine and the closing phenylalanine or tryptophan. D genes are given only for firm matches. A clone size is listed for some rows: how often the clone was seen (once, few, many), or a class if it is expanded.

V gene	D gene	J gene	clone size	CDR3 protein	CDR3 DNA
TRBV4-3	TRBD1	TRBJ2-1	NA	CASSQDGTGYNEQFF	TGCGCCAGCAGCCAAGATGGGACAGGGTACAATGAGCAGTTCTTC
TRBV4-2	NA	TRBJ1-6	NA	CASSQVVSREDSPLHF	TGTGCCAGCAGCCAAGTCGTTAGCAGGGAGGATTCACCCCTCCACTTT
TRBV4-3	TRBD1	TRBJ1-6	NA	CASSRTETGGISPPHF	TGCGCCAGCAGCCGAACCGAGACAGGGGGCATTTCACCCCCCCACTTT
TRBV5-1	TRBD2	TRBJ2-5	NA	CASSQRGGLAETQYF	TGCGCCAGCAGCCAACGGGGGGGCCTTGCAGAGACCCAGTACTTC
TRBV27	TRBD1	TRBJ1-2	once	CASSLSGQGNGYTF	TGTGCCAGCAGTTTATCGGGACAGGGTAATGGCTACACCTTC
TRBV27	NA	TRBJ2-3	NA	CASYRSGFRGTDTQYF	TGTGCCAGCTACCGGTCCGGATTTCGGGGCACAGATACGCAGTATTTT
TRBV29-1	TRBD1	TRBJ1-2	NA	CSVQVTISGTGVLNYGYTF	TGCAGCGTTCAGGTTACGATCTCCGGGACAGGGGTACTTAACTATGGCTACACCTTC
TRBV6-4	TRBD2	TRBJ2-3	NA	CASSERGSTDTQYF	TGTGCCAGCAGCGAGCGGGGGAGCACAGATACGCAGTATTTT
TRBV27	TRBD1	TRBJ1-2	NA	CASSYRQGGRDGYTF	TGTGCCAGCAGCTATCGACAGGGCGGCCGGGATGGCTACACCTTC
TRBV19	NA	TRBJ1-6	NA	CASLGSSYNSPLHF	TGTGCCAGTCTCGGGAGCTCCTATAATTCACCCCTCCACTTT
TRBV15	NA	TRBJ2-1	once	CASGPYNEQFF	TGTGCCTCAGGGCCCTACAATGAGCAGTTCTTC
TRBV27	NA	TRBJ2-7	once	CASSPVGTYYEQYF	TGTGCCAGCAGTCCGGTGGGCACTTACTACGAGCAGTACTTC
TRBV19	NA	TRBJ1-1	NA	CASNKWSGDLTEAFF	TGTGCCAGTAATAAGTGGAGCGGGGATCTCACTGAAGCTTTCTTT
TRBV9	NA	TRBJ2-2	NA	CASSVTPKERPNTGELFF	TGTGCCAGCAGCGTAACCCCTAAGGAGCGGCCTAACACCGGGGAGCTGTTTTTT
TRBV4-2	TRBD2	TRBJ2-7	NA	CASSQEPTGTSGGDSYEQYF	TGTGCCAGCAGCCAAGAGCCGACGGGGACTAGCGGGGGGGACTCCTACGAGCAGTACTTC
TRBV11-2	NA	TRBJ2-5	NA	CASSLATGGLQETQYF	TGTGCCAGCAGCTTAGCTACGGGGGGCCTCCAAGAGACCCAGTACTTC
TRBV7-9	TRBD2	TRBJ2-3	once	CASSELAVTQYF	TGTGCCAGCAGCGAACTAGCGGTTACGCAGTATTTT
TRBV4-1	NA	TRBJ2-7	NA	CASSQDSQTYEQYF	TGCGCCAGCAGCCAAGATTCCCAAACCTACGAGCAGTACTTC
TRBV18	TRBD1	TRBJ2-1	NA	CASSPGQGAPNEQFF	TGTGCCAGCTCACCAGGACAGGGGGCGCCCAATGAGCAGTTCTTC
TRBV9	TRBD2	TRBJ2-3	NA	CASSVGGSGGEYTQYF	TGTGCCAGCAGCGTAGGTGGTAGCGGGGGGGAGTATACGCAGTATTTT
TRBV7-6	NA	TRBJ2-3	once	CASSYPRDTQYF	TGTGCCAGCAGCTATCCCAGGGATACGCAGTATTTT
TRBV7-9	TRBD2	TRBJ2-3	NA	CASSLGGLAGDTDTQYF	TGTGCCAGCAGCTTAGGGGGGCTAGCGGGGGACACAGATACGCAGTATTTT
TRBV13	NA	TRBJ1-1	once	CASSFWASQNTEAFF	TGTGCCAGCAGCTTTTGGGCCTCTCAGAACACTGAAGCTTTCTTT
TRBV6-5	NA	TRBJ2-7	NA	CASSPTRPPLSEQYF	TGTGCCAGCAGCCCTACTAGGCCCCCGCTCTCCGAGCAGTACTTC
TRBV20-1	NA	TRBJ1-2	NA	CSADYFRGYTF	TGCAGTGCGGACTACTTCCGTGGCTACACCTTC
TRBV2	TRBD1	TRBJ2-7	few	CAKRDRGYEQYF	TGTGCCAAAAGGGACAGGGGGTACGAGCAGTACTTC
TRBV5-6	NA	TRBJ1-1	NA	CASSLGGEELNTEAFF	TGTGCCAGCAGCTTGGGGGGGGAGGAATTGAACACTGAAGCTTTCTTT
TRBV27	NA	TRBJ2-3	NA	CASSLPGLINTDTQYF	TGTGCCAGCAGTTTACCGGGACTTATTAACACAGATACGCAGTATTTT
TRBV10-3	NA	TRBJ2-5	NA	CAIRPIGTAETQYF	TGTGCCATCAGACCGATAGGGACTGCAGAGACCCAGTACTTC
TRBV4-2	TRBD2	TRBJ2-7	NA	CASSQAGGRDEQYF	TGTGCCAGCAGCCAAGCGGGGGGGCGGGACGAGCAGTACTTC
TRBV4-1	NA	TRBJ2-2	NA	CASSLTPSSNTGELFF	TGCGCCAGCAGCCTTACACCAAGTTCGAACACCGGGGAGCTGTTTTTT
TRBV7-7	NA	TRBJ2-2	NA	CASSPGGRGMNTGELFF	TGTGCTAGCAGCCCTGGGGGGCGGGGGATGAACACCGGGGAGCTGTTTTTT
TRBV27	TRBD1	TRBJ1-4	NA	CASSRDRGREKLFF	TGTGCCAGCAGCCGGGACAGGGGGCGAGAAAAACTGTTTTTT
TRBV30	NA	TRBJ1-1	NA	CAGGDTEAFF	TGTGCCGGGGGGGACACTGAAGCTTTCTTT
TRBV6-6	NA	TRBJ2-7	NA	CAAGVSYEQYF	TGTGCCGCAGGGGTAAGTTACGAGCAGTACTTC
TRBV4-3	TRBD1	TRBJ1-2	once	CASSQDRGQDYYGYTF	TGCGCCAGCAGCCAAGATCGCGGACAGGACTACTATGGCTACACCTTC
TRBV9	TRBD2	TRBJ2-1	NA	CASTRGGSYNEQFF	TGTGCCAGCACGCGGGGGGGATCCTACAATGAGCAGTTCTTC
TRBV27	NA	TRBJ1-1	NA	CASSLSGGAGEAFF	TGTGCCAGCAGTTTATCCGGGGGGGCCGGTGAAGCTTTCTTT
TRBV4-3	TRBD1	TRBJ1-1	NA	CASSQASQGVTEAFF	TGCGCCAGCAGCCAAGCATCACAGGGGGTAACTGAAGCTTTCTTT
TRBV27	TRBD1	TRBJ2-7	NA	CASSLGQGEEQYF	TGTGCCAGCAGTTTGGGACAGGGCGAGGAGCAGTACTTC
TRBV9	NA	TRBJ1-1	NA	CASSVNMNTEAFF	TGTGCCAGCAGCGTAAACATGAACACTGAAGCTTTCTTT
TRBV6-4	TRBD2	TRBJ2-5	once	CASSARSGGPSETQYF	TGTGCCAGCAGTGCCCGTAGCGGGGGGCCGAGTGAGACCCAGTACTTC
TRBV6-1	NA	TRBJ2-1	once	CASSALVGGYNEQFF	TGTGCCAGCAGTGCACTAGTGGGCGGATACAATGAGCAGTTCTTC
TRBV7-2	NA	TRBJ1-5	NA	CASSLWPSNQPQHF	TGTGCCAGCAGCTTATGGCCAAGCAATCAGCCCCAGCATTTT
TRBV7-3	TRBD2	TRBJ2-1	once	CASSQGLAGGRGEQFF	TGTGCCAGCAGCCAGGGACTAGCGGGGGGCCGGGGTGAGCAGTTCTTC
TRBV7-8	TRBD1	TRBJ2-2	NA	CASRPRQGAGELFF	TGTGCCAGCAGGCCAAGACAGGGGGCCGGGGAGCTGTTTTTT
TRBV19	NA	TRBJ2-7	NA	CASSTSPYRPVPYEQYF	TGTGCCAGTAGTACCTCTCCTTACCGCCCGGTCCCCTACGAGCAGTACTTC